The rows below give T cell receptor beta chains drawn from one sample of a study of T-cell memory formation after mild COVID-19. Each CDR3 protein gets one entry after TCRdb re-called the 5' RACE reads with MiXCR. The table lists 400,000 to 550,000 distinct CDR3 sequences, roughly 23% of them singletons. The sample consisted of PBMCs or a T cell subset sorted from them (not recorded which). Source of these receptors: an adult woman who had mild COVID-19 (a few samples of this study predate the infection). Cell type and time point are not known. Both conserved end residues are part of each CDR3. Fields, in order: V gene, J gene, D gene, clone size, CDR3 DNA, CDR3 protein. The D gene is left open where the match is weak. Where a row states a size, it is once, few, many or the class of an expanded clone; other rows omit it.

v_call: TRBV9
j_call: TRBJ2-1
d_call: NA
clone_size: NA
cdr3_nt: TGTGCCAGCAGCGAAGACAGAACTCCCTACAATGAGCAGTTCTTC
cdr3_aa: CASSEDRTPYNEQFF

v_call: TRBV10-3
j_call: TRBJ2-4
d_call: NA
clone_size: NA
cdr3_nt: TGTGCCATCAGTGAGGGGATGGGAAACAAAAACATTCAGTACTTC
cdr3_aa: CAISEGMGNKNIQYF

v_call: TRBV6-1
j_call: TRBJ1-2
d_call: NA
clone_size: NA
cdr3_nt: TGTGCCAGCGCCTCGCCAGGGCCCGCTAACTATGGCTACACCTTC
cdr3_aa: CASASPGPANYGYTF

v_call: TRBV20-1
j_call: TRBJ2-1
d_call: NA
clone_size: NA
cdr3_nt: TGCAGTGCTAGAATCTCCTACAATGAGCAGTTCTTC
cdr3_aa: CSARISYNEQFF

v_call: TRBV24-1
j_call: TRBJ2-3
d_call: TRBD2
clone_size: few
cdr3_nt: TGTGCCACCAGTGAGCCCTCGGGAGGCAGGCCCCCAGATACGCAGTATTTT
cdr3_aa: CATSEPSGGRPPDTQYF

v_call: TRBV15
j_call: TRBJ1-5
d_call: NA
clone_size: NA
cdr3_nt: TGTGCCACCAGCAGGCCTCCGAGCAGGTACAATCAGCCCCAGCATTTT
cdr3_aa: CATSRPPSRYNQPQHF

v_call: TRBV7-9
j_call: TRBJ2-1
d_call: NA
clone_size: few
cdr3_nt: TGTGCCAGCAGGGGGGGAGCGGCTTCCTACAATGAGCAGTTCTTC
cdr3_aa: CASRGGAASYNEQFF

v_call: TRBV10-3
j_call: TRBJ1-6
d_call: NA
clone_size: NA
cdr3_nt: TGTGCCATCAGTGAGTCGCCACAGGGAGGTTCACCCCTCCACTTT
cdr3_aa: CAISESPQGGSPLHF

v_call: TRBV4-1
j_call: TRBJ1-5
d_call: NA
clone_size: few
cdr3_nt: TGCGCCAGCAGCCAAGGTATGAAGGGGCCGTTAATCGAGCCCCAGCATTTT
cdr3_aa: CASSQGMKGPLIEPQHF

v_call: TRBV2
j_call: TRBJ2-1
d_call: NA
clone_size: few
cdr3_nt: TGTGCCAGCAGACCGACTAGTAATTCGGTTGAGCAGTTCTTC
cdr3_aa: CASRPTSNSVEQFF

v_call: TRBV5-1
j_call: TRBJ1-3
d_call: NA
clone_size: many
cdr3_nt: TGCGCCAGCAGCTGGGGAACAGGGACCTCTGGAAACACCATATATTTT
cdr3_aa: CASSWGTGTSGNTIYF

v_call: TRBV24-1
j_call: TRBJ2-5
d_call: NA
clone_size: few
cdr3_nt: TGTGCCACCAGTAATCCGGGACGCGGGGAGACCCAGTACTTC
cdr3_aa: CATSNPGRGETQYF

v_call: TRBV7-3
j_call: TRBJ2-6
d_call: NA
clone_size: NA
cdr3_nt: TGTGCCAGCAGCTTAATGGGACTGGGCTCTGGGGCCAACGTCCTGACTTTC
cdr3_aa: CASSLMGLGSGANVLTF

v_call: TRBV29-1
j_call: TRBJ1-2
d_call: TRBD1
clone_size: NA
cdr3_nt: TGCAGTATAACAGGGGACGGTGGCTACACCTTC
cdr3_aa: CSITGDGGYTF

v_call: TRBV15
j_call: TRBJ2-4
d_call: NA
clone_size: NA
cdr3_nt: TGTGCCACCAGCAGAGGTTTGAACGAAATTCAGTACTTC
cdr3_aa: CATSRGLNEIQYF

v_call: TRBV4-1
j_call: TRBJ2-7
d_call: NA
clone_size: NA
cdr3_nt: TGCGCCAGCAGCCCCTCCCCGGGAATTTCCTACGAGCAGTACTTC
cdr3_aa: CASSPSPGISYEQYF

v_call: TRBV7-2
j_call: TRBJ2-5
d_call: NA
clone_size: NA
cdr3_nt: TGTGCCAGCAGCTTATCGGTGGGGGAAGAGACCCAGTACTTC
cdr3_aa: CASSLSVGEETQYF

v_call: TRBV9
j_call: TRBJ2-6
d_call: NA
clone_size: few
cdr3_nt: TGTGCCAGCAGCGTAGTTAAGGGCCTTATTCCCTCTGGGGCCAACGTCCTGACTTTC
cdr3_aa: CASSVVKGLIPSGANVLTF

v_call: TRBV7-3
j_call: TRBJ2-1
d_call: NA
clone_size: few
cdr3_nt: TGTGCCAGCAGCACGACGGGAACCCTAACCTACAATGAGCAGTTCTTC
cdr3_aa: CASSTTGTLTYNEQFF

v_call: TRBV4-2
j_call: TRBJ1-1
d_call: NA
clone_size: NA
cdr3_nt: TGTGCCAGCAGTCCTAAGACAGGCAGCACTGAAGCTTTCTTT
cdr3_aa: CASSPKTGSTEAFF

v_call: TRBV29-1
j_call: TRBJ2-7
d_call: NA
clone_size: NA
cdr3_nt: TGCAGCGCCACAGTGAGTGTTGCCTACGAGCAGTACTTC
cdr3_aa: CSATVSVAYEQYF

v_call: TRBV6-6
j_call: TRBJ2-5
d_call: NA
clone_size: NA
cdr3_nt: TGTGCCAGCAGTCCCGGGACAACGGGGAGAGAGACCCAGTACTTC
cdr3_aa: CASSPGTTGRETQYF

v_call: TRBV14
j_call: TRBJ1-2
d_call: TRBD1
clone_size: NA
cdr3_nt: TGTGCCAGCAGCCACCGACAGGGGCCTTGGGAGGGCTACACCTTC
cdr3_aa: CASSHRQGPWEGYTF

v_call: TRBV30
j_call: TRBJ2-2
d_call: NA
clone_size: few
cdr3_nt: TGTGCCTGGAGTGTCGGACCGAAGAACACCGGGGAGCTGTTTTTT
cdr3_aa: CAWSVGPKNTGELFF

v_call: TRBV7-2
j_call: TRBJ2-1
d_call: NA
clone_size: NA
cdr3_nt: TGTGCCAGCAGCCCCGAAGGCCCCCCTGTCTACAATGAGCAGTTCTTC
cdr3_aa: CASSPEGPPVYNEQFF

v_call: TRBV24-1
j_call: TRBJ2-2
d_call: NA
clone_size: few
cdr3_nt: TGTGCCACCAGTGAGGGCAACAGACGAGAGAACACCGGGGAGCTGTTTTTT
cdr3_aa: CATSEGNRRENTGELFF

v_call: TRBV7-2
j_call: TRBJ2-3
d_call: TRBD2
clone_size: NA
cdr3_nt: TGTGCCAGCAGCTTAACGGGACTAGCGGGGAACACAGATACGCAGTATTTT
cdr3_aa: CASSLTGLAGNTDTQYF

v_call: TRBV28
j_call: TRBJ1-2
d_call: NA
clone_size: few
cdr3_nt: TGTGCCAGCAGTTTTAAGGGGCAGTTCTATGGCTACACCTTC
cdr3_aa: CASSFKGQFYGYTF

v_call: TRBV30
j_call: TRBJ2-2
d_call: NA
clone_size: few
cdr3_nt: TGTGCCTGGAGTGTATCGGGGACCAGGGCCGGGGAGCTGTTTTTT
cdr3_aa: CAWSVSGTRAGELFF

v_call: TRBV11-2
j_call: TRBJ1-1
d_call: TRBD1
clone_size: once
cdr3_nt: TGTGCCAGCAGAAAAGGGGGCGGAAGCACTGAAGCTTTCTTT
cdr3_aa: CASRKGGGSTEAFF

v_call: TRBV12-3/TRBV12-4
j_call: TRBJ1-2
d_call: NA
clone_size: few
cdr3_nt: TGTGCCAGCAGTCCATCAGGGGCGGGAGGCTACACCTTC
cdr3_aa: CASSPSGAGGYTF